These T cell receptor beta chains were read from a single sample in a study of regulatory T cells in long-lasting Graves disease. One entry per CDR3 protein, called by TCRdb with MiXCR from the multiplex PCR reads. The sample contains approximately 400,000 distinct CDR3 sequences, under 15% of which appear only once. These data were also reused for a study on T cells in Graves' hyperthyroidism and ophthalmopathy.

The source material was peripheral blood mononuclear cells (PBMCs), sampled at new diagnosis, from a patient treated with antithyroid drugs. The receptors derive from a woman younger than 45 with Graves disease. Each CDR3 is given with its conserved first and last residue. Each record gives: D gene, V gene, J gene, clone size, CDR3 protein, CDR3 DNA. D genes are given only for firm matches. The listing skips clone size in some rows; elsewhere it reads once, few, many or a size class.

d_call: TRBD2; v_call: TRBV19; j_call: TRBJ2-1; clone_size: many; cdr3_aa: CASSLSGGLGYNEQFF; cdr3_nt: TGTGCCAGTAGTCTCTCCGGGGGACTAGGGTACAATGAGCAGTTCTTC
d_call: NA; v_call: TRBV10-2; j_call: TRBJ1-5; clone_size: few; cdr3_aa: CATSSTGYYSNQPQHF; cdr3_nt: TGCGCCACCTCTTCTACAGGATATTATAGCAATCAGCCCCAGCATTTT
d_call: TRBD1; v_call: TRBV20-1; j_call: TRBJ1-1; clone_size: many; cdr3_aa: CNARTGNMNTEAFF; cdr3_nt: TGCAATGCCCGGACAGGAAACATGAACACTGAAGCTTTCTTT
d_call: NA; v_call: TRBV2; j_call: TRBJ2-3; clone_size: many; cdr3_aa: CASKGTTDTQYF; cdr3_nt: TGTGCCAGCAAAGGAACCACAGATACGCAGTATTTT
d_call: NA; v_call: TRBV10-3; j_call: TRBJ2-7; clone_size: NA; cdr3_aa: CAHGESAYEQYF; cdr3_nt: TGTGCCCACGGAGAATCCGCCTACGAGCAGTACTTC
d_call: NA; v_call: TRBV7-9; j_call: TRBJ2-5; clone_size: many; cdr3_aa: CASSFPPEETQYF; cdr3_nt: TGTGCCAGCAGCTTCCCCCCCGAGGAGACCCAGTACTTC
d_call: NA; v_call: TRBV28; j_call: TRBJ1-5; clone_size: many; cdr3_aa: CASSIPTVINQPQHF; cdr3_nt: TGTGCCAGCAGTATACCGACAGTTATCAATCAGCCCCAGCATTTT
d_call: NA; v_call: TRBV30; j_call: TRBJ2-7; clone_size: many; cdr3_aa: CAWSPDIGSYEQYF; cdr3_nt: TGTGCCTGGAGTCCCGACATTGGCTCCTACGAGCAGTACTTC
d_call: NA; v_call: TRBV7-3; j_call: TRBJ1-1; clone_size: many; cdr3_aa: CASSLTSQVSNTEAFF; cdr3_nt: TGTGCCAGCAGCTTAACTTCCCAGGTTTCAAACACTGAAGCTTTCTTT
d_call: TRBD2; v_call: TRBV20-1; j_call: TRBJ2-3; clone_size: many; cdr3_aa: CSASGSGSPDTQYF; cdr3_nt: TGCAGTGCCTCAGGTAGCGGGAGCCCAGATACGCAGTATTTT
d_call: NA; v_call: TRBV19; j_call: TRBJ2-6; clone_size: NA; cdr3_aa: CASASWSSGANVLTF; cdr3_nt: TGTGCCAGTGCATCCTGGTCTTCTGGGGCCAACGTCCTGACTTTC
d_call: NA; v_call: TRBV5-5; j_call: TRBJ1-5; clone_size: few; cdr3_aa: CAPGESNQPQHF; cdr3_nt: TGTGCCCCCGGGGAAAGCAATCAGCCCCAGCATTTT
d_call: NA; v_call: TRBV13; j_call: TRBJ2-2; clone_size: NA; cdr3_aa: CASSVAVGRNTGELFF; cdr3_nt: TGTGCCAGCAGCGTAGCTGTAGGGAGGAACACCGGGGAGCTGTTTTTT
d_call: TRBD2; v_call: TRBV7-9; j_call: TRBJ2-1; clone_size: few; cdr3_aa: CASSILAGDPSYNEQFF; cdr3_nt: TGTGCCAGCAGTATCCTAGCGGGAGATCCCTCCTACAATGAGCAGTTCTTC
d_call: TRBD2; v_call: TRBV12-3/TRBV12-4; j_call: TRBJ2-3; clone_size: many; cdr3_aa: CASSSGLVTDTQYF; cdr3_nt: TGTGCCAGCAGTTCCGGACTAGTCACAGATACGCAGTATTTT
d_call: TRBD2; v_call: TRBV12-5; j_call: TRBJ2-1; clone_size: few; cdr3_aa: CASAQAGGSYNEQFF; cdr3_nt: TGTGCTAGTGCCCAAGCGGGAGGCTCCTACAATGAGCAGTTCTTC
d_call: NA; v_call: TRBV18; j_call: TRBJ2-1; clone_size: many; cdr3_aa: CASSPGEGMGNEQFF; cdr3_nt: TGTGCCAGCTCACCCGGGGAAGGGATGGGAAATGAGCAGTTCTTC
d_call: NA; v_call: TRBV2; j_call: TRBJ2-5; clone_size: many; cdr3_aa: CASNPQDQETQYF; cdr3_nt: TGTGCCAGCAACCCACAGGATCAAGAGACCCAGTACTTC
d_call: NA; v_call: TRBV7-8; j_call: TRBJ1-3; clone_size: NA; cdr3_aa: CASSEIQGSGNTIYF; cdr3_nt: TGTGCCAGCAGCGAAATACAGGGAAGTGGAAACACCATATATTTT
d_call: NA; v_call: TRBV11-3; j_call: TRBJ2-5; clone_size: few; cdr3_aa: CASSLIQGGETQYF; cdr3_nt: TGTGCCAGCAGCTTAATCCAGGGTGGAGAGACCCAGTACTTC
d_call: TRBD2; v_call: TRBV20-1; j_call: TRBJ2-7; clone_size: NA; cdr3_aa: CSQPGTSTYEQYF; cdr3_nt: TGCAGTCAACCCGGGACTAGCACCTACGAGCAGTACTTC
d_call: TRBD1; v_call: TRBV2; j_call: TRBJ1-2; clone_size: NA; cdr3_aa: CASSARQGVDGYTF; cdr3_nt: TGTGCCAGCAGTGCTAGACAGGGGGTCGATGGCTACACCTTC
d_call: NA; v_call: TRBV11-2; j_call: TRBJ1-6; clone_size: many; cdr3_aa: CASSLGAGLLNSPLHF; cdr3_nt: TGTGCCAGCAGCTTAGGCGCAGGCTTATTAAATTCACCCCTCCACTTT
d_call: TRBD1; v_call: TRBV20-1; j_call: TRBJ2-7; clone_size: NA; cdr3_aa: CSASRTGDPYEQYF; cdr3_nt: TGCAGTGCTAGTCGAACAGGGGACCCCTACGAGCAGTACTTC
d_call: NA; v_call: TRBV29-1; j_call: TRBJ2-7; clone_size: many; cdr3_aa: CSVDSGASYEQYF; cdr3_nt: TGCAGCGTTGATTCAGGGGCCTCCTACGAGCAGTACTTC
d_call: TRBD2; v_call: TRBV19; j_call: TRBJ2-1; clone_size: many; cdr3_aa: CASSIGIGLAGSYNEQFF; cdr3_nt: TGTGCCAGTAGTATTGGAATAGGACTAGCGGGCTCCTACAATGAGCAGTTCTTC
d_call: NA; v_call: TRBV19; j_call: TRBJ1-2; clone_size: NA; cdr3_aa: CASSITQNYGYTF; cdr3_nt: TGTGCCAGTAGTATCACCCAAAACTATGGCTACACCTTC
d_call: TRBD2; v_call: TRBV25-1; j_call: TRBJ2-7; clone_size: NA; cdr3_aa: CASKSEVAGVYEQYF; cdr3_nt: TGTGCCAGCAAGTCAGAGGTAGCGGGAGTCTACGAGCAGTACTTC
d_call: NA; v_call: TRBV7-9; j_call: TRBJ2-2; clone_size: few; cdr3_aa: CASSFYICSARLAGDTGELFF; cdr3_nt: NA
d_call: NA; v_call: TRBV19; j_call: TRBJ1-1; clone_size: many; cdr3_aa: CASSTQGINTEAFF; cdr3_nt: TGTGCCAGTAGTACCCAGGGAATAAACACTGAAGCTTTCTTT
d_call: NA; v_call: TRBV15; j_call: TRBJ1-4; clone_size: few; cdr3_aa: CATSRDQEEGNGFF; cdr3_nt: TGTGCCACCAGCAGAGATCAGGAGGAGGGAAATGGGTTTTTT
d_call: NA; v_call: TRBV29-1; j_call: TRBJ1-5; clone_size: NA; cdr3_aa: CSVAYGTSQHF; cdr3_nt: TGCAGCGTTGCTTACGGGACAAGCCAGCATTTT
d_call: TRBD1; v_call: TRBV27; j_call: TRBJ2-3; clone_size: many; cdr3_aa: CASSPDRVSTDTQYF; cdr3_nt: TGTGCCAGCAGTCCGGACAGGGTGTCCACAGATACGCAGTATTTT
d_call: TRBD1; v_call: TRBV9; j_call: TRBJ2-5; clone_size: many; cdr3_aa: CASSAWGTGKETQYF; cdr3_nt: TGTGCCAGCAGCGCGTGGGGGACAGGAAAAGAGACCCAGTACTTC
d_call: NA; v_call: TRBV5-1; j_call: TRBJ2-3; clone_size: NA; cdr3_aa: CASRGLASTDTQYF; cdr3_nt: TGCGCCTCGAGGGGGCTAGCGAGCACAGATACGCAGTATTTT
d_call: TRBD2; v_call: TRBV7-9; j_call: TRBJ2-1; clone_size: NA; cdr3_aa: CASSRALAGGQFF; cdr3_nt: TGTGCCAGCAGCAGGGCCCTAGCGGGGGGGCAGTTCTTC
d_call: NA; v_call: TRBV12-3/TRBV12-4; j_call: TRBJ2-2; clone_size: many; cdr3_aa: CASSLRIGELFF; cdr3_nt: TGTGCCAGCAGTTTAAGGATCGGGGAGCTGTTTTTT
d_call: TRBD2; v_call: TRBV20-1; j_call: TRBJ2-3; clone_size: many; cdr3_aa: CSALSGSQADTQYF; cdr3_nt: TGCAGTGCCCTTAGCGGGAGTCAAGCAGATACGCAGTATTTT
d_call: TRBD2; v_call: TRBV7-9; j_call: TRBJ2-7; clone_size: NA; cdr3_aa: CASSLWGLAGEYEQYF; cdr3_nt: TGTGCCAGCAGCTTATGGGGACTAGCGGGAGAGTACGAGCAGTACTTC
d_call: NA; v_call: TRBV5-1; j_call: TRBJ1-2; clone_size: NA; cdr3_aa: CASSLGGLRNYGYTF; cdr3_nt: TGCGCCAGCAGCTTGGGGGGCCTCAGAAACTATGGCTACACCTTC
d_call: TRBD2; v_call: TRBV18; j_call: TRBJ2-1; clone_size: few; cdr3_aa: CASSPIITSGRIDNEQFF; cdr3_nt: TGTGCCAGCTCACCAATTATCACTAGCGGGAGAATCGACAATGAGCAGTTCTTC
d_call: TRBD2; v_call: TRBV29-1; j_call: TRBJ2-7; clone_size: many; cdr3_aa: CSVAGGTPTYEQYF; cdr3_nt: TGCAGCGTTGCGGGGGGGACTCCTACCTACGAGCAGTACTTC
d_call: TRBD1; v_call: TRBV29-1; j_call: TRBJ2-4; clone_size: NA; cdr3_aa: CSVEGTGKNIQYF; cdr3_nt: TGCAGCGTTGAAGGGACAGGGAAAAACATTCAGTACTTC
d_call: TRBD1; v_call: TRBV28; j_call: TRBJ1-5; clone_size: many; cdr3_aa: CASSFTLRDRGVLQPQHF; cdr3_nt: TGTGCCAGCAGTTTTACGTTAAGAGACAGGGGCGTACTACAGCCCCAGCATTTT
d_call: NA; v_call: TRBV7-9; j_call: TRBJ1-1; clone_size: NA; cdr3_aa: CASSLGFFGHPNTEAFF; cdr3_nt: TGTGCCAGCAGCTTAGGTTTTTTCGGTCATCCGAACACTGAAGCTTTCTTT
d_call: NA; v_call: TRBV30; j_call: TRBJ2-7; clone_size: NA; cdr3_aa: CACGTKDDYEQYF; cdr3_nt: TGTGCCTGCGGGACGAAGGATGACTACGAGCAGTACTTC
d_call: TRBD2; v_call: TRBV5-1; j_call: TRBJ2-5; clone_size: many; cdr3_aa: CASTQTGETSGMETQYF; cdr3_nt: TGCGCCAGCACCCAAACTGGTGAGACTAGCGGGATGGAGACCCAGTACTTC
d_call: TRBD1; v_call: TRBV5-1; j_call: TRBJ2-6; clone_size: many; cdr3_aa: CASSATGGPGANVLTF; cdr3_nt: TGCGCCAGCAGCGCGACAGGGGGCCCTGGGGCCAACGTCCTGACTTTC